Below, 8 T cell receptor beta chains from the same sample are listed, as sequenced in a study of blood T cell repertoires in COVID-19. Assay: immunoSEQ multiplex PCR; the TCRdb copy retains only in-frame clones and omits some. The table lists approximately 200,000 clones, roughly nine tenths of them singletons. The material sequenced was peripheral blood. The receptor source for this set is a young man with acute or convalescent COVID-19.

This chain uses TRBV28 with TRBJ1-2; D is uncertain. With 6 bases removed from V and 0 bases from J, the gap between germline ends came to 8 bases. The germline CDR1 and CDR2 sequences are MDHEN and SYDVKM. This CDR3 comprises 13 residues. CDR3: CASRYSPNYGYTF. CDR3 DNA: TGTGCCAGCAGGTATAGTCCTAACTATGGCTACACCTTC.

This clone is a singleton in its sample. V gene TRBV28 combines with J gene TRBJ2-1; 7 bases are shared with TRBD2. The germline V gene has CDR1 MDHEN and CDR2 SYDVKM. V gave up 6 bases and J gave up 15 bases; unmatched junction bases: 11. This CDR3 contains 12 residues. CDR3: CASSTDWGLRFF. The CDR3 DNA reads as TGTGCCAGCAGCACGGATTGGGGACTACGGTTCTTC.

V and J are TRBV30 and TRBJ1-5; D not resolved. V was cut by 6 bases and J by 4 bases, with 19 bases left in between. The CDR3 runs 15 residues. CDR1 is GTSNPN, CDR2 SVGIG, per germline (reference sequence). The CDR3 is CACRIKGSPNQPQHF. CDR3 DNA sequence: TGTGCCTGCCGAATCAAAGGTAGCCCGAATCAGCCCCAGCATTTT.

The DNA of the CDR3 is TGTGCCAGCGGTTCCGCGGGGAACTCCTACGAGCAGTACTTC. It yields the protein CASGSAGNSYEQYF. This rearrangement joins TRBV6-5 to TRBJ2-7, with D possibly matching TRBD2 (6 bases). The CDR3 sequence is 14 residues long. In germline, CDR1 is MNHEY, CDR2 SVGAGI. V gave up 8 bases and J gave up 0 bases, with 14 bases separating them.

V and J are TRBV27 and TRBJ2-3; 8 bases agree with TRBD1. Germline values: CDR1 MNHEY, CDR2 SMNVEV (reference sequence). The V segment lost 5 bases and the J segment 0 bases; nucleotides outside the gene matches: 1. This CDR3 is built from 14 residues. CDR3: CASSDRGSTDTQYF. The CDR3 DNA is TGTGCCAGCAGTGACAGGGGCAGCACAGATACGCAGTATTTT.

In its sample, this clone was seen once. V usage is TRBV9 and J usage is TRBJ1-1; tentative D call: TRBD1 (5 bases). V lost 3 bases and J lost 7, with 22 bases in between. There are 16 residues in the CDR3. The germline V gene encodes CDR1 SGDLS and CDR2 YYNGEE. DNA for the CDR3: TGTGCCAGCAGCGCCCAGCGGGGGACCGCTTCCGGTGAAGCTTTCTTT. Its protein is CASSAQRGTASGEAFF.

V and J are TRBV6-5 and TRBJ1-4, with TRBD1 matching 8 bases. The germline gives CDR1 MNHEY, CDR2 SVGAGI. V gave up 6 bases and J gave up 7 bases; unmatched junction bases: 7. The CDR3 totals 14 residues. CDR3 in amino acids: CASRRTGQSEKLFF. CDR3 bases: TGTGCCAGCAGACGGACAGGGCAAAGTGAAAAACTGTTTTTT.

The V gene is TRBV3-1 (or the pseudogene TRBV3-2), the J gene TRBJ1-1; no clear D. Germline CDR1 is LGHDT and CDR2 is YNNKEL (reference sequence). Trimming left V 4 bases short and J 8 bases short, with 14 bases between. The CDR3 consists of 13 residues. The CDR3 DNA sequence: TGTGCCAGCAGCCTCGGGCGGGCACTCGAAGCTTTCTTT. Its protein product is CASSLGRALEAFF.